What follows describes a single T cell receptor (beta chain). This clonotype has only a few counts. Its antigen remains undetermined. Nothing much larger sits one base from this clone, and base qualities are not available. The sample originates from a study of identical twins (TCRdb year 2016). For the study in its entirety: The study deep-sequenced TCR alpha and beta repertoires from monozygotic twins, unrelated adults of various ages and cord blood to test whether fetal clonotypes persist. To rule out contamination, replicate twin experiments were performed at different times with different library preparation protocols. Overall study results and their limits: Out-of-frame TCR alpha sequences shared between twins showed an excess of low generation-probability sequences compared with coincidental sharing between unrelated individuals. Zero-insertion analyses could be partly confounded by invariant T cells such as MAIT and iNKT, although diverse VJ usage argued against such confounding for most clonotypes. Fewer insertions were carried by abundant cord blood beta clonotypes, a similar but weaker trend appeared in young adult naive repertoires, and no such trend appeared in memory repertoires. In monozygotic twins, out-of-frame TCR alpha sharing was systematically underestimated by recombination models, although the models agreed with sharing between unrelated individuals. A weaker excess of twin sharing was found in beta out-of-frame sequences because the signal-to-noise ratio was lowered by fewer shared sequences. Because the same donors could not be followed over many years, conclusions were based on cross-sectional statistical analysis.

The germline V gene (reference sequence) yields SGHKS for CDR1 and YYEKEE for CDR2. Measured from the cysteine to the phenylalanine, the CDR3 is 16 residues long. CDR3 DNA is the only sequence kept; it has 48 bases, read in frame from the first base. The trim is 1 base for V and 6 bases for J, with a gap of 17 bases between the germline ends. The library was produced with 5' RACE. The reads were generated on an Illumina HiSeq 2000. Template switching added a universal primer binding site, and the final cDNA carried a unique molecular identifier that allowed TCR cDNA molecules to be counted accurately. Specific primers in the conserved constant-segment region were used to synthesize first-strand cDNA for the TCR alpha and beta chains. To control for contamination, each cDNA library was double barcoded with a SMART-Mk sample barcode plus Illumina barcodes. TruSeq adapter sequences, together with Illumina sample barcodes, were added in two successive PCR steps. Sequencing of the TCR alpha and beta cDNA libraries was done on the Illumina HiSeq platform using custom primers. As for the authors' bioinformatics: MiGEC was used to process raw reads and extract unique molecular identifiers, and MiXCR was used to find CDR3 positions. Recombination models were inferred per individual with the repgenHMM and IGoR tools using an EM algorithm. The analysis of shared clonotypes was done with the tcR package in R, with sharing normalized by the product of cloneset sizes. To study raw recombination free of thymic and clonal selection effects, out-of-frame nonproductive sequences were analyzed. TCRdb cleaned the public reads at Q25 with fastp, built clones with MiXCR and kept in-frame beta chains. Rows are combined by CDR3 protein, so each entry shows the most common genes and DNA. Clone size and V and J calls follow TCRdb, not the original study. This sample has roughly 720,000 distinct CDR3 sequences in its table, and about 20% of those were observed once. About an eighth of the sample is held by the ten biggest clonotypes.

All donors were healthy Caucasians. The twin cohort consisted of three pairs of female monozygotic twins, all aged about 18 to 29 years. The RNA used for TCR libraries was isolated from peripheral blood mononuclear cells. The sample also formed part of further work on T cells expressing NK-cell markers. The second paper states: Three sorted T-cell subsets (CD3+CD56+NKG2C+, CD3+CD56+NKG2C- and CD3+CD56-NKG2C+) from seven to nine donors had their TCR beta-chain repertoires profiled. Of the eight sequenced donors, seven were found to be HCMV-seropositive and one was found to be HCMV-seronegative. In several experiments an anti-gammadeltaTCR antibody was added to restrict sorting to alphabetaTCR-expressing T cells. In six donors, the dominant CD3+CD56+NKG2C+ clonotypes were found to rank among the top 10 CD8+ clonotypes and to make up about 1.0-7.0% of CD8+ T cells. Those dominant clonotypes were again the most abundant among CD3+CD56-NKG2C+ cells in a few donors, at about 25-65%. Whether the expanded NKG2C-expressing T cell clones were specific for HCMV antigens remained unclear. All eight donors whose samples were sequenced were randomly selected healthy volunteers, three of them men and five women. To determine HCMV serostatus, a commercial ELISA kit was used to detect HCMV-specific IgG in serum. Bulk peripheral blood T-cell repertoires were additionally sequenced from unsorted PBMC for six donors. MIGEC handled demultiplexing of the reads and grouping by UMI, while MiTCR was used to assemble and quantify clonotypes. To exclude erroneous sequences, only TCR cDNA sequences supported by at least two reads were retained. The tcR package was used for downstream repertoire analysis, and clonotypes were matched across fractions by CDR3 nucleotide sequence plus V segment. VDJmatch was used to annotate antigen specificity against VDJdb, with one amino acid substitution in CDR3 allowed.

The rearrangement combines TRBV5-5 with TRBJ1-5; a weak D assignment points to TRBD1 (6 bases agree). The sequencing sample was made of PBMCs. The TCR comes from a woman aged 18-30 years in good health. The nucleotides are TGTGCCAGCAGCTTGTTTCAAACAGGGAATATTCAGCCCCAGCATTTT. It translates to CASSLFQTGNIQPQHF.